One and the same sample provided the 5 T cell receptor beta chains below, sequenced in a study of shared clonotypes between healthy human individuals. Assay: immunoSEQ multiplex PCR; the TCRdb copy retains only in-frame clones and omits some. Among 2,500,000 or so clones listed, 80% to 95% were seen once. The sequencing sample was made of naive CD4+ T cells from PBMCs. This sample's subset: CD45RA+ positively selected. These receptors were collected from a man between 18 and 29 years old in good health. Some clones in this sample may be carry-over from other donors' samples.

J is TRBJ1-2 and V is TRBV28, with unresolved D. V lost 5 bases, J lost 9 bases, and 13 bases lay in between. Per the germline V gene, CDR1 is MDHEN and CDR2 is SYDVKM. The CDR3 length is 12 residues. CDR3 DNA: TGTGCCAGCAGTCCGTTCCTCGATAGCTACACCTTC. This translates into CASSPFLDSYTF.

This chain joins TRBV19 and TRBJ1-2; no clear D gene. The CDR3 is 14 amino acids. The ends were cut back, 9 bases at V and 0 bases at J, with 14 bases in the middle. From germline, CDR1 is LNHDA and CDR2 SQIVND (reference sequence). In DNA form, the CDR3 reads TGTGCCAGCACAGAAAGTTGGACTAACTATGGCTACACCTTC. Its protein is CASTESWTNYGYTF. The full variable domain, its missing parts supplied by reference TRBV19 and TRBJ1-2, is DGGITQSPKYLFRKEGQNVTLSCEQNLNHDAMYWYRQDPGQGLRLIYYSQIVNDFQKGDIAEGYSVSREKKESFPLTVTSAQKNPTAFYLCASTESWTNYGYTFGSGTRLTVV.

The chain combines TRBV18 with TRBJ2-2; D is unclear. V was trimmed by 1 base and J by 6 bases, leaving 9 bases between them. Germline assignment: CDR1 KGHSH and CDR2 LQKENI. CDR3 length: 14 amino acids. CDR3 DNA: TGTGCCAGCTCACCACTCGGTGAACCCGGGGAGCTGTTTTTT. This encodes CASSPLGEPGELFF.

V usage is TRBV6-5 and J usage is TRBJ2-7, with D maybe TRBD2 (6 bases). The CDR3 is 11 amino acids. CDR1 and CDR2 from the germline V gene are MNHEY and SVGAGI. V was cut by 7 bases and J by 6 bases, with 10 bases left in between. The CDR3 reads CASKVGGEQYF. Written as DNA, the CDR3 is TGTGCCAGCAAGGTGGGGGGCGAGCAGTACTTC.

Concerning this clone: Other DNA sequences of this sample code for an identical CDR3. The CDR3 bases are TGCGCCAGCAGCTTAACACCACAAGAGACCCAGTACTTC. It codes for CASSLTPQETQYF. The V and J genes are TRBV5-1 and TRBJ2-5; D gene unclear. The CDR3 contains 13 residues. V was clipped by 2 bases and J by 2 bases, with 7 bases between them. CDR1 SGHRS and CDR2 YFSETQ come from the germline V gene. The full variable domain, rest sourced from reference TRBV5-1 and TRBJ2-5, is KAGVTQTPRYLIKTRGQQVTLSCSPISGHRSVSWYQQTPGQGLQFLFEYFSETQRNKGNFPGRFSGRQFSNSRSEMNVSTLELGDSALYLCASSLTPQETQYFGPGTRLLVL.